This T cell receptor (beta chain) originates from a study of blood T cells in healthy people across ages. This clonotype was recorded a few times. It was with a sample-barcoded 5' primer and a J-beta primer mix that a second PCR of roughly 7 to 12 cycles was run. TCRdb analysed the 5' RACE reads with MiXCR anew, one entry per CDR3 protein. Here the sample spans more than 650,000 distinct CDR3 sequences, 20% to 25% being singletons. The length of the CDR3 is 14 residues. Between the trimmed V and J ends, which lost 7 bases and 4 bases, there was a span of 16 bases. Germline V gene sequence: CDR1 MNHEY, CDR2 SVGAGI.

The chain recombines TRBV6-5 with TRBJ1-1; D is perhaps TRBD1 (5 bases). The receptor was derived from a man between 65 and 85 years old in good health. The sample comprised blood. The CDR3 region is CASNIDGGGTEAFF. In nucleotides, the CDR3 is TGTGCCAGCAATATTGACGGGGGTGGCACTGAAGCTTTCTTT.